The rows below give T cell receptor beta chains drawn from one sample of a study of tumor T cells in aggressive B-cell lymphoma. The protocol was immunoSEQ multiplex PCR, while the TCRdb copy is restricted to in-frame clones and leaves out a portion. The sample holds about 3,000 clones, 85% seen once. The sequencing input was tumor tissue. The receptors here all came from an adult with diffuse large B cell lymphoma. CDR3s leave out the opening cysteine and the closing phenylalanine or tryptophan. The order of the fields is V gene, CDR3 protein.

v_gene: TRBV5-1; CDR3aa: ASAVAGGYNEQF
v_gene: TRBV21-1; CDR3aa: ASSGAWGSGCYEQY
v_gene: TRBV7-8; CDR3aa: ASSTGTGRFGGTEAF
v_gene: TRBV4-2; CDR3aa: ASSRETQGRDYEQY
v_gene: TRBV6-5; CDR3aa: ASSYSTQGNQPQH
v_gene: TRBV5-4; CDR3aa: ASSLEGGDIQY
v_gene: TRBV5-4; CDR3aa: ASSLRRGQGNDEQY
v_gene: TRBV29-1; CDR3aa: SVDGTGGSYGYT
v_gene: TRBV7-9; CDR3aa: ASRQQGGANEKLF
v_gene: TRBV7-9; CDR3aa: ASSYRDRNTGELF
v_gene: TRBV7-9; CDR3aa: ASSRGLGGDEQF
v_gene: TRBV7-6; CDR3aa: ASSSRDRGRYEQY
v_gene: TRBV2; CDR3aa: ASTRDRQATSTDTQY
v_gene: TRBV5-1; CDR3aa: ASSLVAGGTSGYNEQF
v_gene: TRBV5-1; CDR3aa: ASSLGTGNGYT
v_gene: TRBV4-1; CDR3aa: ASSQDPRGGNTIY
v_gene: TRBV11-2; CDR3aa: ASSRGTSKGNTEAF
v_gene: TRBV9; CDR3aa: ASSVDWGDYGYT
v_gene: TRBV30; CDR3aa: AWKGSSGNTIY
v_gene: TRBV6-6; CDR3aa: ASSLGQLTDTQH
v_gene: TRBV5-6; CDR3aa: ASSLAWSGESSYEQY
v_gene: TRBV6-5; CDR3aa: ASSPQGPFEQY
v_gene: TRBV19; CDR3aa: ASSRQRGQALNRIVYGYT